This T cell receptor beta chain is from a study of CD8 T cells in ankylosing spondylitis. Comments on this clonotype: The antigen remains undetermined.

One entry per CDR3 protein results from TCRdb running MiXCR on the 5' RACE reads. This table has around 490,000 distinct CDR3 sequences, about 5.4% appearing once. Study conclusions and caveats: Ankylosing spondylitis blood seemed to carry a telltale TCR beta motif made of several highly homologous variants. Some of these motif variants have turned up before, in reports on reactive arthritis synovial fluid and blood. Disease-associated clones were reportedly significantly overrepresented in matched ankylosing spondylitis synovial fluid.

The sequence derives from a male donor with ankylosing spondylitis. Sequencing used blood, either unsorted or a sorted T cell fraction (not recorded which).

CDR3 DNA sequence: TGCAGTGCTTCGGCCCAATCCAACATTCAGTACTTC. As protein: CSASAQSNIQYF. The rearrangement links TRBV20-1 to TRBJ2-4; D unclear. V shed 5 bases and J shed 7 bases, with 12 bases lying between them. The CDR3 is made up of 12 amino acids. Germline CDR1 is DFQATT and CDR2 is SNEGSKA (reference sequence).